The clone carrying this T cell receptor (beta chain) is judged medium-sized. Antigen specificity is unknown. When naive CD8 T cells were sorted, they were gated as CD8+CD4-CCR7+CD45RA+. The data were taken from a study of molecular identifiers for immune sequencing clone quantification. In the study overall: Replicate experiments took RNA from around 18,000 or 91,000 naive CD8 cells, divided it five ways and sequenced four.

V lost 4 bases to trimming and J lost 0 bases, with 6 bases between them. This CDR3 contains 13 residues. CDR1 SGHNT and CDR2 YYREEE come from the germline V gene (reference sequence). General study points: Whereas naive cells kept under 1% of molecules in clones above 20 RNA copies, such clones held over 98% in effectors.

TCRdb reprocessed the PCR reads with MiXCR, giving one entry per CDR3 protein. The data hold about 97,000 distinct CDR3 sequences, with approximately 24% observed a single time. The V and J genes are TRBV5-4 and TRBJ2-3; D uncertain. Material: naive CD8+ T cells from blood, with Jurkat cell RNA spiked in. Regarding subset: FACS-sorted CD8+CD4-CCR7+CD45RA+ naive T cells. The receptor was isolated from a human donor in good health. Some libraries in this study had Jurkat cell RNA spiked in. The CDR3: CASSGDSTDTQYF. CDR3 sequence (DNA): TGTGCCAGCAGCGGAGACAGCACAGATACGCAGTATTTT. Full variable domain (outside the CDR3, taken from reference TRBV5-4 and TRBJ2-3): ETGVTQSPTHLIKTRGQQVTLRCSSQSGHNTVSWYQQALGQGPQFIFQYYREEENGRGNFPPRFSGLQFPNYSSELNVNALELDDSALYLCASSGDSTDTQYFGPGTRLTVL.